The 13 T cell receptor beta chains listed next were all sequenced from one sample in a study of T-cell reconstitution after alpha-beta-depleted transplantation in children. During its preparation, the TCRbeta library received unique molecular identifiers. A single record per CDR3 protein comes from TCRdb applying MiXCR to the PCR reads. In the table there are around 270,000 distinct CDR3 sequences, about 9.5% of which are singletons. The specimen comprised PBMCs, sampled before TCRalphabeta/CD19-depleted stem cell transplant. Receptor source: a boy under two years old with acute myeloid leukemia, due to receive a stem cell transplant.

This clonotype was seen only once. The V gene is TRBV28, the J gene TRBJ1-5; weak D call: TRBD1 (5 bases). Germline V lookup: CDR1 MDHEN, CDR2 SYDVKM. Trimming pared 6 bases from V and 9 bases from J, leaving 12 bases between. The CDR3 loop spans 12 amino acids. The CDR3 nucleotides read TGTGCCAGCAGACTCCAGGGAAGGCCCCAGCATTTT. Translation gives CASRLQGRPQHF.

This clonotype was detected ten times or more. The V gene is TRBV5-4, the J gene TRBJ2-7; 8 nucleotides line up with TRBD1. This CDR3 spans 14 amino acids. The V gene end was trimmed by 4 bases and the J gene end by 4 bases; junction bases not matched to a gene: 7. CDR1 is SGHNT, CDR2 YYREEE, per germline (reference sequence). CDR3 bases: TGTGCCAGCAGCGCGGACAGGGCATTTTACGAGCAGTACTTC. This gives the protein CASSADRAFYEQYF.

This sequence joins TRBV20-1 and TRBJ2-5, with TRBD2 identical over 12 bases. Germline CDR1 is DFQATT and CDR2 is SNEGSKA (reference sequence). The ends lost 6 bases at V and 2 bases at J; junction bases unmatched: 4. The CDR3 consists of 14 residues. The CDR3 sequence: CSAETSGGQETQYF. The DNA for the CDR3 is TGCAGTGCCGAGACTAGCGGGGGACAAGAGACCCAGTACTTC.

J is TRBJ2-7 and V is TRBV19; D uncertain. Germline V gene lookup returns CDR1 LNHDA and CDR2 SQIVND (reference sequence). V gave up 10 bases and J gave up 0 bases, with 13 bases separating them. This CDR3 comprises 13 residues. The CDR3 nucleotides read TGTGCCACCCTCGACATAACCTCCTACGAGCAGTACTTC. It yields the protein CATLDITSYEQYF.

This clonotype was counted between two and nine times. The rearrangement links TRBV28 to TRBJ1-2, with 12 bases identical to TRBD1. Looked up from germline, CDR1 is MDHEN and CDR2 is SYDVKM. Losses at the gene ends were 8 bases for V and 7 bases for J; bases not matched to a gene: 8. This CDR3 contains 14 residues. CDR3 nucleotide sequence: TGTGCCAGCGTACCGGGACAGGGGGCTGTTGGCTACACCTTC. Protein sequence: CASVPGQGAVGYTF.

For this clonotype: A read error is possible here, since a much larger clone lies one base away. The chain carries TRBV7-9 and TRBJ2-5; D may match TRBD1 or TRBD2 (5 bases each). There are 14 residues in the CDR3. V lost 2 bases and J lost 3, with 10 bases in between. Germline V CDR1 and CDR2: SEHNR, FQNEAQ (reference sequence). DNA for the CDR3: TGTGCCAGCAGCTTAAGGCAGGGAGAAGAGACCCAGTACTTC. It codes for CASSLRQGEETQYF. Full variable domain (outside the CDR3, taken from reference TRBV7-9 and TRBJ2-5): DTGVSQNPRHKITKRGQNVTFRCDPISEHNRLYWYRQTLGQGPEFLTYFQNEAQLEKSRLLSDRFSAERPKGSFSTLEIQRTEQGDSAMYLCASSLRQGEETQYFGPGTRLLVL.

This clonotype was observed many times. This chain connects TRBV6-1 to TRBJ1-2; maybe TRBD1 (6 bases). From germline, CDR1 is MNHNS and CDR2 SASEGT. Trimming cost V 7 bases and J 2 bases, with 14 bases left between them. The CDR3 spans 14 residues. The CDR3 nucleotides read TGTGCCAGCACCCAGGGGAGGGGAAACTATGGCTACACCTTC. This codes for CASTQGRGNYGYTF.

This chain links TRBV2 with TRBJ1-5; D unclear. CDR1 and CDR2 from the germline V gene are SNHLY and FYNNEI. This CDR3 has 14 residues. V was cut by 5 bases and J by 6 bases, with 14 bases left in between. CDR3 sequence (DNA): TGTGCCAGCAGTTTAAGCAGTAGAACTCAGCCCCAGCATTTT. Its translation: CASSLSSRTQPQHF.

The table lists this clonotype with many counts. The J gene is TRBJ2-3, the V gene TRBV12-3 or TRBV12-4; D call uncertain. V lost 4 bases and J 3 bases, leaving 8 bases between the germline ends. The CDR3 length is 13 residues. CDR3 sequence (DNA): TGTGCCAGCAGTTACTACCTAACAGATACGCAGTATTTT. Its protein product is CASSYYLTDTQYF.

This clonotype was observed many times. The genes are TRBV4-3 and TRBJ2-3, with a tentative D call TRBD2 (6 bases). The CDR3 loop spans 12 amino acids. Germline V gives CDR1 LGHNA, CDR2 YSLEER. Trimming removed 6 bases from V and 2 bases from J, with 6 bases in between. For the CDR3, the DNA is TGCGCCAGCAGGGACTACACAGATACGCAGTATTTT. Amino acid sequence: CASRDYTDTQYF.

The chain carries TRBV10-2 and TRBJ2-1; 7 bases fit TRBD2. V dropped 8 bases and J dropped 10; count of bases not matched to a gene: 20. This CDR3 spans 16 amino acids. The V gene's germline CDR1 is WSHSY and CDR2 SAAADI. CDR3 sequence: CASSHWGGRGPGEQFF. CDR3 coding DNA: TGCGCCAGCTCCCACTGGGGCGGGAGAGGCCCGGGGGAGCAGTTCTTC.

This clonotype has ten or more counts. The V and J genes are TRBV4-3 and TRBJ1-3; no definite D call. Trimming stripped 4 bases from V and 5 bases from J, with 18 bases between. This CDR3 contains 16 residues. In germline, CDR1 is LGHNA, CDR2 YSLEER. This CDR3 reads CASSPRNKGFRNTIYF. The CDR3 region has the DNA TGCGCCAGCAGCCCAAGGAACAAGGGATTTAGAAACACCATATATTTT.

There are many counts of this clonotype. The chain joins TRBV2 to TRBJ2-7; D is perhaps TRBD1 (5 bases). The V and J ends lost 5 bases and 2 bases respectively, with 10 bases between them. The CDR3 covers 13 residues. Germline assignment: CDR1 SNHLY and CDR2 FYNNEI. In DNA, the CDR3 is TGTGCCAGCAGTATTATACAGGCCTACGAGCAGTACTTC. Amino acid sequence: CASSIIQAYEQYF.